This paragraph reports one T cell receptor (beta chain). The sample is drawn from a study of shared clonotypes between healthy human individuals. Germline CDR1 is MNHEY and CDR2 is SVGAGI. V dropped 5 bases and J dropped 5 bases, with 15 bases sitting between them. CDR3 length: 14 residues. Across several immunoSEQ plates, the genomic DNA of each subset was split evenly. Using immunoSEQ multiplex PCR, the repertoire was profiled, and TCRdb retains in-frame clones only, with some absent. The sample consists of 1.4 million or so clones, approximately 98.5% of them appearing once. Material: naive CD4+ T cells sorted from blood. As for subset: CD45RA+ positively selected. This TCR came from a man younger than 45 in good health. V gene TRBV6-5 combines with J gene TRBJ1-2; a weak D match, TRBD1 (5 bases). The CDR3 region is CASSRGGGGYGYTF. The DNA of the CDR3 is TGTGCCAGCAGTCGGGGGGGAGGCGGATATGGCTACACCTTC.